The T cell receptor (beta chain) under discussion was sequenced for a study of shared clonotypes between healthy human individuals. Splitting the CD4+ cells yielded a CD45RA+ naive subset and a CD45RA-negative memory subset. The study, taken as a whole, reports: A reduction in generation probabilities was seen for non-shared clonotypes relative to those shared by all four donors. On the whole, naive subsets had larger estimated richness than memory subsets had.

Repertoires were generated with immunoSEQ multiplex PCR, while TCRdb's copy carries only in-frame clones and drops some. The repertoire consists of just over 2,000,000 clones, with 85% to 95% occurring once and the leading ten covering 0.13%. About this clone: Its antigen remains unidentified.

This receptor was taken from a man younger than 35 in good health. The sample comprised naive CD4+ T cells sorted from blood. Subset given: CD45RA+ positively selected.

Written as DNA, the CDR3 is TGCAGCGTTGACCGGCAGACCGGTGAAGCTTTCTTT. This sequence encodes CSVDRQTGEAFF. The J gene is TRBJ1-1, the V gene TRBV29-1; D uncertain. V lost 3 bases and J 7 bases, leaving 12 bases between the germline ends. The CDR3 has 12 residues. CDR1 is SQVTM, CDR2 ANQGSEA, per germline. Together with reference TRBV29-1 and TRBJ1-1, the CDR3 gives the full variable domain: SAVISQKPSRDICQRGTSLTIQCQVDSQVTMMFWYRQQPGQSLTLIATANQGSEATYESGFVIDKFPISRPNLTFSTLTVSNMSPEDSSIYLCSVDRQTGEAFFGQGTRLTVV.